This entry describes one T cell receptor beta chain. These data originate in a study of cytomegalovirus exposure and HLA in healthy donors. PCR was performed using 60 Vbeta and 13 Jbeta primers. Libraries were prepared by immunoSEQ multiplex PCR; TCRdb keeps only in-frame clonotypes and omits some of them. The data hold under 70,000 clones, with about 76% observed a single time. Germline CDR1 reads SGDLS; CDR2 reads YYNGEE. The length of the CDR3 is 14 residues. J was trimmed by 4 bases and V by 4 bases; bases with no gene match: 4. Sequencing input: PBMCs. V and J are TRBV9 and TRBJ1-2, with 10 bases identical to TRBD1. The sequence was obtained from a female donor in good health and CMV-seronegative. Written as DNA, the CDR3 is TGTGCCAGCAGCCAGACAGGGGGCGGCTATGGCTACACCTTC. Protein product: CASSQTGGGYGYTF.